This entry lists 30 T cell receptor beta chains sequenced from one sample in a study of blood T cell repertoires in COVID-19. TCRdb's copy holds only in-frame clones and misses some; the assay was immunoSEQ multiplex PCR. The sample holds some 74,000 clones; approximately 89% are singletons and the top ten take 6% to 7.5%. Sequencing used peripheral blood. These receptors all come from a woman of 80 years or more with acute or convalescent COVID-19.

The chain recombines TRBV9 with TRBJ1-4, with TRBD1 identical over 7 bases. CDR3 size: 15 residues. V lost 3 bases to trimming and J lost 4 bases; unmatched junction nucleotides: 6. Germline V gene sequence: CDR1 SGDLS, CDR2 YYNGEE. This chain's CDR3 is CASSASGTDNEKLFF. In DNA form, the CDR3 reads TGTGCCAGCAGCGCATCCGGGACAGATAATGAAAAACTGTTTTTT.

This clone was recorded only once. This chain links TRBV9 with TRBJ2-1; TRBD1 matches at 8 bases. V dropped 4 bases and J dropped 6; count of bases not matched to a gene: 9. Looked up from germline, CDR1 is SGDLS and CDR2 is YYNGEE. The CDR3 is 15 amino acids. This chain's CDR3 is CASSIGTGVLNEQFF. CDR3 DNA sequence: TGTGCCAGCAGCATCGGGACAGGAGTTCTCAATGAGCAGTTCTTC. The full variable domain, in which reference TRBV9 and TRBJ2-1 provide the parts outside the CDR3, is DSGVTQTPKHLITATGQRVTLRCSPRSGDLSVYWYQQSLDQGLQFLIQYYNGEERAKGNILERFSAQQFPDLHSELNLSSLELGDSALYFCASSIGTGVLNEQFFGPGTRLTVL.

This clone came up once. The rearrangement links TRBV3-1 (or the pseudogene TRBV3-2) to TRBJ2-1, with unresolved D. CDR1 and CDR2 from the germline V gene are LGHDT and YNNKEL (reference sequence). The CDR3 is 16 amino acids. The germline V and J ends were trimmed by 0 bases and 5 bases, with 14 bases remaining between them. The CDR3 spells CASSQDGLTRNNEQFF. The CDR3 DNA reads TGTGCCAGCAGCCAAGATGGGTTGACGCGGAACAATGAGCAGTTCTTC.

The chain joins TRBV5-1 to TRBJ2-2; 9 nucleotides agree with TRBD1. Trimming took 4 bases from V and 4 from J; bases not matched to a gene: 8. This CDR3 has 16 amino acids. Per the germline V gene, CDR1 is SGHRS and CDR2 is YFSETQ. CDR3 sequence: CASSTIQGASTGELFF. In DNA, the CDR3 is TGCGCCAGCAGCACAATACAGGGGGCTAGCACCGGGGAGCTGTTTTTT.

As DNA, the CDR3 is TGTGCCAGTCAGACAGCCCCAAACACTGAAGCTTTCTTT. As protein: CASQTAPNTEAFF. V gene TRBV7-6 combines with J gene TRBJ1-1; perhaps TRBD1 as D (5 bases). Trimming took 9 bases from V and 2 from J, leaving 13 bases between them. Germline CDR1 reads SGHVS; CDR2 reads FNYEAQ. There are 13 residues in the CDR3.

This clone has a single count. The CDR3 reads CASSLSGVTEAFF. As DNA, the CDR3 is TGCGCCAGCAGCTTGTCAGGGGTCACTGAAGCTTTCTTT. This chain joins TRBV5-1 and TRBJ1-1, with D maybe TRBD1 (6 bases). The CDR3 extends over 13 amino acids. V was pared by 1 base and J by 4 bases, with 8 bases between. In germline, CDR1 is SGHRS, CDR2 YFSETQ.

The V gene is TRBV30, the J gene TRBJ1-1; D is unclear. Trimming took 2 bases from V and 4 from J, leaving 14 bases between them. Germline CDR1 reads GTSNPN; CDR2 reads SVGIG (reference sequence). This CDR3 has 14 amino acids. In DNA form, the CDR3 reads TGTGCCTGGAGTCGAGGACGTGGACTCACTGAAGCTTTCTTT. Translation gives CAWSRGRGLTEAFF. The whole variable domain, filled in from reference TRBV30 and TRBJ1-1, reads SQTIHQWPATLVQPVGSPLSLECTVEGTSNPNLYWYRQAAGRGLQLLFYSVGIGQISSEVPQNLSASRPQDRQFILSSKKLLLSDSGFYLCAWSRGRGLTEAFFGQGTRLTVV.

The chain couples TRBV7-2 to TRBJ2-7; TRBD1 matches at 8 bases. V shed 5 bases and J 2 bases; nucleotides not matched to a gene: 5. Germline-derived CDR1 and CDR2 are SGHTA and FQGNSA. The CDR3 loop spans 14 amino acids. CDR3 sequence: CASSPDRVPYEQYF. CDR3 sequence (DNA): TGTGCCAGCAGCCCGGACAGGGTCCCCTACGAGCAGTACTTC.

The chain couples TRBV7-2 to TRBJ2-1; TRBD2 matches 11 bases. The ends lost 8 bases at V and 1 base at J; junction bases unmatched: 10. There are 17 residues in the CDR3. Germline V gives CDR1 SGHTA, CDR2 FQGNSA. CDR3 protein: CASRGSSGGLSYNEQFF. The CDR3, as DNA: TGTGCCAGCCGGGGGTCTAGCGGGGGGCTTTCCTACAATGAGCAGTTCTTC.

The chain carries TRBV4-3 and TRBJ1-1; no firm D call. CDR3 length equals 13 residues. The germline V and J ends were trimmed by 4 bases and 0 bases, with 6 bases remaining between them. Germline V gene data show CDR1 as LGHNA and CDR2 as YSLEER. DNA of the CDR3: TGCGCCAGCAGCCCACAGATGAACACTGAAGCTTTCTTT. This codes for CASSPQMNTEAFF.

The CDR3 DNA is TGTGCCCAGGAGGTTAACTATGGCTACACCTTC. Translating it yields CAQEVNYGYTF. The rearrangement uses TRBV30 and TRBJ1-2; D remains unclear. V was trimmed by 8 bases and J by 1 base, leaving 8 bases between them. This CDR3 region has 11 residues. Germline V gives CDR1 GTSNPN, CDR2 SVGIG (reference sequence).

The chain joins TRBV4-3 to TRBJ1-6; maybe TRBD1 (6 bases). V was trimmed by 6 bases and J by 6 bases, leaving 18 bases between them. The length of the CDR3 is 16 residues. From germline, CDR1 is LGHNA and CDR2 YSLEER. The DNA for the CDR3 is TGCGCCAGCAGTACAGGACAGTCTACCTCTAATTCACCCCTCCACTTT. It translates to CASSTGQSTSNSPLHF.

The chain links TRBV5-5 to TRBJ2-1, with a possible D match to TRBD2 (5 bases). The CDR3 contains 15 residues. CDR1 SGHKS and CDR2 YYEKEE come from the germline V gene (reference sequence). The V end was cut by 0 bases, the J end by 5 bases, with 12 bases between. CDR3 residues: CASSLGQLVHNEQFF. As DNA, the CDR3 is TGTGCCAGCAGCTTGGGGCAACTAGTCCACAATGAGCAGTTCTTC. Supplemented by reference TRBV5-5 and TRBJ2-1, the full variable domain reads DAGVTQSPTHLIKTRGQQVTLRCSPISGHKSVSWYQQVLGQGPQFIFQYYEKEERGRGNFPDRFSARQFPNYSSELNVNALLLGDSALYLCASSLGQLVHNEQFFGPGTRLTVL.

The chain combines TRBV19 with TRBJ1-2, with TRBD1 matching 9 bases. Losses at the gene ends were 4 bases for V and 2 bases for J; bases not matched to a gene: 17. CDR3 length: 19 amino acids. CDR1 and CDR2 from the germline V gene are LNHDA and SQIVND (reference sequence). The CDR3 reads CASSTRTRDRATFNYGYTF. The CDR3 bases are TGTGCCAGTAGTACGAGGACGCGGGACAGGGCGACTTTCAACTATGGCTACACCTTC.

The chain links TRBV12-2 to TRBJ1-2; no check of the table's D call, TRBD1, against the DNA was made. TRBV12-2 is a known pseudogene. The CDR3 contains 16 residues. CDR3 sequence: CASRPRGKGANYGYTF. In DNA form, the CDR3 reads TGTGCAAGTCGCCCCCGAGGGAAGGGGGCTAACTATGGCTACACCTTC.

This rearrangement joins TRBV30 to TRBJ2-5; D may be TRBD1 (6 bases). The V gene lost 4 bases and the J gene lost 2 bases, with 14 bases spanning the gap. The CDR3 runs to 14 residues. Germline values: CDR1 GTSNPN, CDR2 SVGIG (reference sequence). The CDR3 reads CAWTPRTAQETQYF. The CDR3 DNA is TGTGCCTGGACCCCGAGGACAGCTCAAGAGACCCAGTACTTC.

The chain uses TRBV18 and TRBJ2-3, with 9 bases fitting TRBD1. The CDR3 totals 16 residues. Unmatched junction bases numbered 4, after V lost 2 bases and J lost 1 base. Germline V gene sequence: CDR1 KGHSH, CDR2 LQKENI. Here the CDR3 DNA reads TGTGCCAGCTCACCAAGGGACAGGGAAGGCACAGATACGCAGTATTTT. Its protein is CASSPRDREGTDTQYF.

There are a few counts of this clone. The chain has TRBV14 and TRBJ2-5; the match to TRBD2 covers 7 bases. The germline V gene has CDR1 SGHDN and CDR2 FVKESK. The CDR3 is 16 residues long. V trimming: 4 bases; J trimming: 4 bases; junction bases outside the gene matches: 12. In DNA, the CDR3 is TGTGCCAGCAGCCCCCTCATTGGGGGGGTGGGAGAGACCCAGTACTTC. This translates into CASSPLIGGVGETQYF.

The chain recombines TRBV19 with TRBJ1-6, with D hard to call. The V end lost 7 bases, the J end lost 8 bases, and 21 bases lay between the germline ends. CDR1 and CDR2 (germline): LNHDA, SQIVND (reference sequence). The CDR3 extends over 16 amino acids. The CDR3 DNA reads as TGTGCCAGTACCCAGGAAGGGAGATCGTTGTATTCACCCCTCCACTTT. Translating gives CASTQEGRSLYSPLHF. Full variable domain (missing parts from reference TRBV19 and TRBJ1-6): DGGITQSPKYLFRKEGQNVTLSCEQNLNHDAMYWYRQDPGQGLRLIYYSQIVNDFQKGDIAEGYSVSREKKESFPLTVTSAQKNPTAFYLCASTQEGRSLYSPLHFGNGTRLTVT.

The V and J genes are TRBV7-2 and TRBJ1-5; D possibly corresponds to TRBD1 (5 bases). The germline V gene has CDR1 SGHTA and CDR2 FQGNSA. The ends were cut back, 5 bases at V and 8 bases at J, with 16 bases in the middle. The CDR3 covers 14 residues. CDR3 nucleotides: TGTGCCAGCAGCCCTGGACAATTCCTGGAGCCCCAGCATTTT. Translating it yields CASSPGQFLEPQHF.

V and J are TRBV5-5 and TRBJ1-5, with 11 nucleotides matching TRBD1. V was pared by 4 bases and J by 0 bases, with 6 bases of the junction left unmatched. Germline CDR1 and CDR2: SGHKS and YYEKEE (reference sequence). The CDR3 covers 17 residues. The CDR3 reads CASSGGQGDFSNQPQHF. Here the CDR3 DNA reads TGTGCCAGCAGCGGGGGACAGGGGGATTTTAGCAATCAGCCCCAGCATTTT. The whole variable domain, remainder taken from reference TRBV5-5 and TRBJ1-5, is DAGVTQSPTHLIKTRGQQVTLRCSPISGHKSVSWYQQVLGQGPQFIFQYYEKEERGRGNFPDRFSARQFPNYSSELNVNALLLGDSALYLCASSGGQGDFSNQPQHFGDGTRLSIL.

The rearrangement joins TRBV19 to TRBJ1-1; D is ambiguous. V was clipped by 7 bases and J by 6 bases, with 18 bases between them. The CDR3 covers 14 residues. Germline V gene lookup returns CDR1 LNHDA and CDR2 SQIVND (reference sequence). The CDR3 protein is CASNRNGGGPEAFF. In nucleotides, the CDR3 is TGTGCCAGTAATAGGAACGGAGGCGGACCTGAAGCTTTCTTT.

The V gene is TRBV7-9, the J gene TRBJ2-3, with D possibly TRBD2 on 5 matching bases. The germline V and J ends were trimmed by 1 base and 8 bases, with 7 bases remaining between them. Germline-derived CDR1 and CDR2 are SEHNR and FQNEAQ (reference sequence). This CDR3 region has 12 residues. The CDR3 reads CASSLEGGTQYF. As DNA, the CDR3 is TGTGCCAGCAGCTTAGAAGGAGGTACGCAGTATTTT.

The chain recombines TRBV23-1 with TRBJ2-5, with a weak D call TRBD1 (6 bases). TRBV23-1 falls under the ORF class, with uncertain function. Trimming left V 5 bases short and J 0 bases short, with 13 bases between. The CDR3 covers 15 residues. For the CDR3, the DNA is TGCGCCAGCAGTGGGGACAAGATCTACCAAGAGACCCAGTACTTC. Translation: CASSGDKIYQETQYF.

The V and J genes are TRBV2 and TRBJ2-7; the D gene is possibly TRBD1 (5 bases). V lost 4 bases and J 3 bases, leaving 7 bases between the germline ends. The CDR3 spans 12 residues. CDR1 SNHLY and CDR2 FYNNEI come from the germline V gene. CDR3 in DNA: TGTGCCAGCAGTGCCCAGGGCTACGAGCAGTACTTC. Residues: CASSAQGYEQYF. Together with reference TRBV2 and TRBJ2-7, the CDR3 gives the full variable domain: EPEVTQTPSHQVTQMGQEVILRCVPISNHLYFYWYRQILGQKVEFLVSFYNNEISEKSEIFDDQFSVERPDGSNFTLKIRSTKLEDSAMYFCASSAQGYEQYFGPGTRLTVT.

DNA for the CDR3: TGTGCCTGGCGGGAGGAGAAGACCCAGTACTTC. Translation: CAWREEKTQYF. This chain uses TRBV30 with TRBJ2-5; 7 bases are a match to TRBD2. The junction had 3 bases not matched to a gene; V was cut back by 5 bases and J by 6 bases. CDR3 length: 11 residues. The germline V gene has CDR1 GTSNPN and CDR2 SVGIG (reference sequence).

V gene TRBV10-3 combines with J gene TRBJ2-7; possibly TRBD1 for D (6 bases). V shed 6 bases and J shed 5 bases, with 8 bases lying between them. The CDR3 length is 11 residues. From germline, CDR1 is ENHRY and CDR2 SYGVKD. The CDR3 protein is CAIRDSHEQYF. The CDR3 DNA follows: TGTGCCATCAGGGACAGCCACGAGCAGTACTTC.

In its sample, this clone was seen a few times. The genes are TRBV2 and TRBJ2-7; 7 nucleotides agree with TRBD2. The length of the CDR3 is 14 residues. Germline V gives CDR1 SNHLY, CDR2 FYNNEI. V lost 5 bases, J lost 0 bases, and 4 bases stayed unmatched. The CDR3 loop is CASSFSSGSYEQYF. The CDR3 DNA reads as TGTGCCAGCAGTTTCTCTAGCGGCTCCTACGAGCAGTACTTC.

The chain carries TRBV4-3 and TRBJ1-5; D not certain. Germline values: CDR1 LGHNA, CDR2 YSLEER. V lost 0 bases and J lost 3, with 9 bases in between. The CDR3 is made up of 15 amino acids. The CDR3 nucleotides read TGCGCCAGCAGCCAAGACGGCGGCGACAATCAGCCCCAGCATTTT. As protein: CASSQDGGDNQPQHF.

V usage is TRBV6-6 and J usage is TRBJ2-5, with 8 bases fitting TRBD2. V was clipped by 0 bases and J by 5 bases; unmatched bases: 2. The CDR3 is 14 amino acids. From germline, CDR1 is MNHNY and CDR2 SVGAGI (reference sequence). In nucleotides, the CDR3 is TGTGCCAGCAGTTACTCCCGGGGGGGGGAGACCCAGTACTTC. Its protein is CASSYSRGGETQYF.